The present T cell receptor beta chain was sequenced within a study of T cells in narcolepsy (dated by TCRdb to 2016 to 2019). At the level of the whole study: The study enrolled patients with narcolepsy type 1 or type 2 (NT1, NT2) together with healthy control donors. The study used TCR Vbeta sequencing to track clonotypes in blood and CSF while looking for autoreactive T cells in narcolepsy patients that target self-antigens of hypocretin neurons (hypocretin, TRIB2). The research as a whole found: Patients and controls had similar numbers of sequenced blood memory CD4+ clonotypes, with averages of about 39,494 in patients and 30,000 to 35,000 in controls. Certain blood memory CD4+ repertoires from patients and controls had no sequences that matched autoreactive T cell clones. According to the report, autoreactive clonotypes were detected serially in the blood of the same patients and of different patients, but not in healthy controls. HCRT-specific and TRIB2-specific autoreactive clonotypes were highlighted in plots that compared CD4+ T cell clonotypes in CSF versus blood from the same patient.

For TCR Vbeta sequencing, memory CD4+ T cells were sorted ex vivo from the peripheral blood of both healthy controls and narcolepsy patients. Library preparation used the immunoSEQ multiplex PCR assay. TCRdb limited this immuneACCESS table to in-frame rearrangements with V and J called. A share of clones is missing; checked studies link under half to unresolved V genes, and the rest is unexplained. The sample table lists around 15,000 clones, about 85% of them with a count of one. The ten largest account for roughly 34% of the sample. For this chain, trimming is 6 bases at the V end and 2 bases at the J end, and the number of junction bases without a gene match is 1. From cysteine to phenylalanine, the CDR3 is 13 amino acids long. Of the read, only the CDR3 DNA is kept; its 39 bases are in frame from base 1. CDR1 and CDR2, per the germline V gene, are SGHAT and FQNNGV. Concerning this clone itself: This receptor's antigen is unknown. No much larger clone exists at a distance of one base, and base qualities are not known.

The chain uses TRBV11-2 and TRBJ1-1, and 9 bases in between align with TRBD1. Sequencing was performed on memory (CD45RA-) CD4+ T cells from blood. What the cell subset or site label conveys for this sample: memory T cells sorted ex vivo from peripheral blood. This receptor was taken from a human donor in good health. The bases read TGTGCCAGCAGACAGGGGGCAAACACTGAAGCTTTCTTT. Translated, this is CASRQGANTEAFF.